This TCR beta chain originates from a study of T cells after yellow fever vaccination. Points from the study as a whole: Among all clonotypes, a small share was observed in both CD4 and CD8 compartments.

This clonotype was seen a handful of times. Its antigen is unidentified. 5'RACE template switching added a universal primer site and UMIs to TCR cDNA. TCRdb called the 5' RACE reads again in MiXCR, with one record for every CDR3 protein. The table records around 320,000 distinct CDR3 sequences, approximately 12% of them present only once. Germline CDR1 and CDR2: MNHEY and SVGAGI. Deletions cut 2 bases from V and 1 base from J, with 11 bases between. The CDR3 loop spans 15 amino acids. The chain has TRBV6-5 and TRBJ1-1; weak D call: TRBD1 (6 bases). The sample in question was CD4+ T cells sorted from PBMCs, obtained 45 days after the yellow fever booster vaccination. The sequence was collected from a young man who received the YFV17D yellow fever vaccine. The CDR3 region has the DNA TGTGCCAGCAGTTACGGGGGCCTTCGGAACACTGAAGCTTTCTTT. Translating it yields CASSYGGLRNTEAFF.